These 30 T cell receptor beta chains share one sample of origin, sequenced in a study of blood T cell repertoires in COVID-19. Some clones are missing from TCRdb's copy, which holds only in-frame ones; the method was immunoSEQ multiplex PCR. The sample gives around 400,000 clones, 70% to 90% of which show up once; under 11% is in the top ten. Sequenced sample: peripheral blood. These receptor sequences come from a woman aged 25 to 39 with COVID-19, enrolled during active disease.

The rearrangement links TRBV2 to TRBJ2-1; 8 bases align to TRBD1. CDR3 length equals 14 residues. Germline CDR1 and CDR2: SNHLY and FYNNEI. The junction had 3 bases not matched to a gene; V was cut back by 3 bases and J by 5 bases. CDR3 amino acids: CASSDWTGNNEQFF. CDR3 DNA sequence: TGTGCCAGCAGTGATTGGACAGGGAACAATGAGCAGTTCTTC. The full variable domain, rest sourced from reference TRBV2 and TRBJ2-1, is EPEVTQTPSHQVTQMGQEVILRCVPISNHLYFYWYRQILGQKVEFLVSFYNNEISEKSEIFDDQFSVERPDGSNFTLKIRSTKLEDSAMYFCASSDWTGNNEQFFGPGTRLTVL.

The rearrangement joins TRBV5-1 to TRBJ1-2, with 8 bases lining up with TRBD1. CDR1 is SGHRS and CDR2 is YFSETQ in the germline V gene. The CDR3 runs to 14 residues. V gave up 4 bases and J gave up 5 bases; unmatched junction bases: 7. In nucleotides, the CDR3 is TGCGCCAGCAGCCATACAGGGGGAGATTATGGCTACACCTTC. Protein sequence: CASSHTGGDYGYTF.

In nucleotides, the CDR3 is TGTGCCAGCAGCTTATTAACGGCCACCCCAGGCACTGAAGCTTTCTTT. It is translated as CASSLLTATPGTEAFF. The chain couples TRBV11-2 to TRBJ1-1; D is undetermined. This CDR3 comprises 16 residues. Trimming left V 2 bases short and J 4 bases short, with 17 bases between. CDR1 SGHAT and CDR2 FQNNGV come from the germline V gene.

Only one count was recorded for this clone. This chain joins TRBV28 and TRBJ2-3; 14 nucleotides line up with TRBD2. Germline V gene data show CDR1 as MDHEN and CDR2 as SYDVKM. The CDR3 extends over 16 amino acids. With V trimmed by 7 bases and J by 3 bases, 6 bases remained unmatched. CDR3 amino acids: CASKGTSGSWTDTQYF. The CDR3 nucleotides are TGTGCCAGCAAAGGGACTAGCGGGAGTTGGACAGATACGCAGTATTTT.

This clone is a singleton in its sample. This chain joins TRBV19 and TRBJ1-5; TRBD1 is a possible D gene (5 bases). Per germline, CDR1 LNHDA and CDR2 SQIVND (reference sequence). The CDR3 loop spans 12 amino acids. V was shortened by 7 bases and J by 9 bases, with 13 bases between the two germline ends. This CDR3 is CASTTGLGPQHF. CDR3 DNA sequence: TGTGCCAGTACCACAGGCTTGGGGCCCCAGCATTTT.

The chain recombines TRBV28 with TRBJ2-7; 11 positions agree with TRBD1. Germline-derived CDR1 and CDR2 are MDHEN and SYDVKM. This CDR3 is 13 amino acids long. Trimming took 9 bases from V and 6 from J; bases not matched to a gene: 7. CDR3 in DNA: TGTGCCAGTCAGAGGACAGGGGGCTTCGAGCAGTACTTC. Translated, it gives CASQRTGGFEQYF.

The gene calls are TRBV28 and TRBJ2-5; 7 nucleotides agree with TRBD1. Germline trimming cut 5 bases from V and 5 bases from J; bases unmatched to any gene: 11. Germline V gene data show CDR1 as MDHEN and CDR2 as SYDVKM. This CDR3 has 15 amino acids. In nucleotides, the CDR3 is TGTGCCAGCAGTCCGAGACAGGGAACTCTCGAGACCCAGTACTTC. As protein: CASSPRQGTLETQYF.

The chain employs TRBV19 and TRBJ1-1; tentatively, D is TRBD1 (5 bases). The germline gives CDR1 LNHDA, CDR2 SQIVND (reference sequence). Trimming cost V 8 bases and J 1 base, with 14 bases left between them. The CDR3 has 14 residues. CDR3 sequence: CASLDSMTNTEAFF. CDR3 nucleotide sequence: TGTGCCAGTTTAGACAGCATGACGAACACTGAAGCTTTCTTT.

The J gene is TRBJ2-2, the V gene TRBV10-3; D is possibly TRBD2 (5 bases). This CDR3 has 19 amino acids. The ends were cut back, 0 bases at V and 0 bases at J, with 17 bases in the middle. Germline V gene data show CDR1 as ENHRY and CDR2 as SYGVKD. The CDR3, as DNA: TGTGCCATCAGTGAGTCGTTTCGGGAAGCGTCCCCGAACACCGGGGAGCTGTTTTTT. As protein: CAISESFREASPNTGELFF.

This clone is a singleton in its sample. The rearrangement links TRBV7-6 to TRBJ2-2, with 9 positions matching TRBD2. Germline V CDR1 and CDR2: SGHVS, FNYEAQ. The CDR3 consists of 15 residues. With V trimmed by 5 bases and J by 2 bases, 3 bases remained unmatched. CDR3 nucleotide sequence: TGTGCCAGCAGCCCGACTAGCGGAAACACCGGGGAGCTGTTTTTT. It codes for CASSPTSGNTGELFF. Complete variable domain (other parts from reference TRBV7-6 and TRBJ2-2): GAGVSQSPRYKVTKRGQDVALRCDPISGHVSLYWYRQALGQGPEFLTYFNYEAQQDKSGLPNDRFSAERPEGSISTLTIQRTEQRDSAMYRCASSPTSGNTGELFFGEGSRLTVL.

At least ten counts were recorded for this clone. This rearrangement joins TRBV27 to TRBJ2-1, with TRBD1 matching over 9 bases. The ends lost 8 bases at V and 7 bases at J; junction bases unmatched: 6. Germline lookup yields CDR1 MNHEY and CDR2 SMNVEV (reference sequence). This CDR3 comprises 13 residues. The DNA of the CDR3 is TGTGCCAGCGGACAGGGGTCTTGGAATGAGCAGTTCTTC. This codes for CASGQGSWNEQFF.

The genes are TRBV9 and TRBJ2-7, with a possible D match to TRBD1 (5 bases). V lost 0 bases to trimming and J lost 3 bases, with 13 bases between them. The CDR3 spans 15 residues. In germline, CDR1 is SGDLS, CDR2 YYNGEE. The CDR3 DNA sequence: TGTGCCAGCAGCGTAGCGGACACCCGCCTCTACGAGCAGTACTTC. It specifies CASSVADTRLYEQYF.

The J gene is TRBJ2-7, the V gene TRBV12-3 or TRBV12-4; D might be TRBD2 (5 bases). The germline V and J ends were trimmed by 6 bases and 3 bases, with 6 bases remaining between them. There are 11 residues in the CDR3. The chain's CDR3 is CASSRGYEQYF. The CDR3 DNA sequence: TGTGCCAGCAGCCGGGGCTACGAGCAGTACTTC.

The chain couples TRBV5-1 to TRBJ2-3; 7 bases agree with TRBD1. The CDR3 sequence is 15 residues long. Germline values: CDR1 SGHRS, CDR2 YFSETQ. Germline trimming cut 4 bases from V and 2 bases from J; bases unmatched to any gene: 7. This CDR3 is CASSLLDRFTDTQYF. DNA for the CDR3: TGCGCCAGCAGCCTCCTGGACAGGTTCACAGATACGCAGTATTTT.

The chain has TRBV4-3 and TRBJ1-2; D is possibly TRBD1 (6 bases). There are 16 residues in the CDR3. Trimming shortened V by 4 bases and J by 0 bases, and 15 bases separated the two germline ends. The germline V gene encodes CDR1 LGHNA and CDR2 YSLEER. In DNA form, the CDR3 reads TGCGCCAGCAGCCCGGCGATACAGGGATCTAACTATGGCTACACCTTC. This translates into CASSPAIQGSNYGYTF.

The V call is TRBV30, the J call TRBJ2-7, with 8 nucleotides matching TRBD1. Germline V CDR1 and CDR2: GTSNPN, SVGIG (reference sequence). CDR3 size: 14 residues. V trimming: 4 bases; J trimming: 2 bases; junction bases outside the gene matches: 7. CDR3 loop: CAWTGGTAPYEQYF. For the CDR3, the DNA is TGTGCCTGGACAGGGGGCACGGCGCCCTACGAGCAGTACTTC. Drawing the rest from reference TRBV30 and TRBJ2-7, the complete variable domain is SQTIHQWPATLVQPVGSPLSLECTVEGTSNPNLYWYRQAAGRGLQLLFYSVGIGQISSEVPQNLSASRPQDRQFILSSKKLLLSDSGFYLCAWTGGTAPYEQYFGPGTRLTVT.

The chain uses TRBV6-5 and TRBJ1-5; TRBD1 agrees at 7 bases. This CDR3 comprises 14 residues. From germline, CDR1 is MNHEY and CDR2 SVGAGI. The ends lost 5 bases at V and 6 bases at J; junction bases unmatched: 7. CDR3 region: CASSLGQEGQPQHF. In DNA form, the CDR3 reads TGTGCCAGCAGTCTAGGACAGGAGGGTCAGCCCCAGCATTTT.

The chain employs TRBV25-1 and TRBJ2-7; tentatively, D is TRBD2 (5 bases). CDR1 and CDR2 (germline): MGHDK, SYGVNS. Trimming left V 5 bases short and J 4 bases short, with 9 bases between. The CDR3 length is 12 residues. The CDR3 here is CASSLTGYEQYF. CDR3 nucleotides: TGTGCCAGCAGTTTGACGGGATACGAGCAGTACTTC.

The chain has TRBV28 and TRBJ2-5; TRBD1 agrees at 7 bases. Losses at the gene ends were 3 bases for V and 0 bases for J; bases not matched to a gene: 16. This CDR3 contains 19 residues. Germline V gene data show CDR1 as MDHEN and CDR2 as SYDVKM. The CDR3 nucleotides read TGTGCCAGCAGTTTTCCCCCCGGGACAGCCTTTAAGTACCAAGAGACCCAGTACTTC. Amino acids: CASSFPPGTAFKYQETQYF.

CDR3 in amino acids: CATSRGLIGRGGELFF. As DNA, the CDR3 is TGTGCCACCAGCAGAGGATTGATCGGGAGGGGCGGGGAGCTGTTTTTT. The chain employs TRBV15 and TRBJ2-2; the match to TRBD2 covers 8 bases. Germline CDR1 LNHNV, CDR2 YYDKDF (reference sequence). V dropped 1 base and J dropped 7; count of bases not matched to a gene: 8. This CDR3 has 16 residues.

V is TRBV28 and J is TRBJ2-7; D not certain. V was cut by 4 bases and J by 5 bases, with 3 bases left in between. The CDR3 totals 10 residues. CDR1 and CDR2 (germline): MDHEN, SYDVKM. DNA of the CDR3: TGTGCCAGCAGTTCCGACGAGCAGTACTTC. It codes for CASSSDEQYF.

The chain is built from TRBV18 and TRBJ2-7, with TRBD1 matching 7 bases. The CDR3 covers 13 residues. The V segment lost 2 bases and the J segment 6 bases; nucleotides outside the gene matches: 4. Germline V gene sequence: CDR1 KGHSH, CDR2 LQKENI. CDR3 nucleotides: TGTGCCAGCTCACCAGACAGGGTCGCCGAGCAGTACTTC. This codes for CASSPDRVAEQYF. The full variable domain, its missing parts supplied by reference TRBV18 and TRBJ2-7, is NAGVMQNPRHLVRRRGQEARLRCSPMKGHSHVYWYRQLPEEGLKFMVYLQKENIIDESGMPKERFSAEFPKEGPSILRIQQVVRGDSAAYFCASSPDRVAEQYFGPGTRLTVT.

This chain connects TRBV11-2 to TRBJ2-5; TRBD2 matches 7 bases. V lost 1 base, J lost 4 bases, and 3 bases stayed unmatched. This CDR3 comprises 14 residues. CDR1 is SGHAT, CDR2 FQNNGV, per germline. The CDR3 nucleotides read TGTGCCAGCAGCTTAGCGCGGGAGCGAGAGACCCAGTACTTC. This gives the protein CASSLARERETQYF.

The rearrangement joins TRBV2 to TRBJ2-5, with TRBD2 as a possible D gene (6 bases). Trimming pared 7 bases from V and 5 bases from J, leaving 11 bases between. Germline V gene lookup returns CDR1 SNHLY and CDR2 FYNNEI. The CDR3 totals 12 residues. The CDR3 DNA sequence: TGTGCCAGCAATTCGGGAGTGGAGACCCAGTACTTC. Amino acid sequence: CASNSGVETQYF. The variable domain in full, completed from reference TRBV2 and TRBJ2-5, reads EPEVTQTPSHQVTQMGQEVILRCVPISNHLYFYWYRQILGQKVEFLVSFYNNEISEKSEIFDDQFSVERPDGSNFTLKIRSTKLEDSAMYFCASNSGVETQYFGPGTRLLVL.

The chain carries TRBV30 and TRBJ1-1; D is uncertain. The CDR3 length is 13 residues. The ends were cut back, 0 bases at V and 4 bases at J, with 9 bases in the middle. Germline-derived CDR1 and CDR2 are GTSNPN and SVGIG (reference sequence). The CDR3 bases are TGTGCCTGGAGTGTACGGTGGTTCACTGAAGCTTTCTTT. As protein: CAWSVRWFTEAFF. Supplemented by reference TRBV30 and TRBJ1-1, the full variable domain reads SQTIHQWPATLVQPVGSPLSLECTVEGTSNPNLYWYRQAAGRGLQLLFYSVGIGQISSEVPQNLSASRPQDRQFILSSKKLLLSDSGFYLCAWSVRWFTEAFFGQGTRLTVV.

The V call is TRBV24-1, the J call TRBJ1-2, with a tentative D call TRBD1 (6 bases). The germline CDR1 and CDR2 sequences are KGHDR and SFDVKD. This CDR3 comprises 13 residues. Trimming removed 7 bases at V and 3 bases at J, with 11 bases between. CDR3 bases: TGTGCCACCAGGCCGGCAGGGGACTATGGCTACACCTTC. As protein: CATRPAGDYGYTF.

The sample holds a few counts of this clone. The V gene is TRBV5-5, the J gene TRBJ1-1; maybe TRBD1 (6 bases). V lost 3 bases to trimming and J lost 1 base, with 7 bases between them. This CDR3 is built from 13 residues. Germline V gene sequence: CDR1 SGHKS, CDR2 YYEKEE (reference sequence). CDR3 bases: TGTGCCAGCAGCTGGGGACAGAACACTGAAGCTTTCTTT. Its translation: CASSWGQNTEAFF.

The gene calls are TRBV9 and TRBJ2-1, with 8 bases aligning to TRBD2. The ends lost 0 bases at V and 6 bases at J; junction bases unmatched: 8. This CDR3 is 16 amino acids long. Germline V CDR1 and CDR2: SGDLS, YYNGEE. CDR3 DNA sequence: TGTGCCAGCAGCGTAGGAGGAGCGGGAGAGGTCAATGAGCAGTTCTTC. It yields the protein CASSVGGAGEVNEQFF.

V is TRBV29-1 and J is TRBJ2-7; D is ambiguous. The CDR3 contains 12 residues. Germline V CDR1 and CDR2: SQVTM, ANQGSEA. V gave up 4 bases and J gave up 1 base, with 8 bases separating them. The chain's CDR3 is CSVAGSSYEQYF. The CDR3, as DNA: TGCAGCGTTGCCGGGTCTTCCTACGAGCAGTACTTC.

This chain joins TRBV24-1 and TRBJ2-3; D is possibly TRBD2 (6 bases). The germline gives CDR1 KGHDR, CDR2 SFDVKD. V lost 0 bases and J lost 5, with 11 bases in between. The CDR3 spans 15 residues. CDR3 nucleotides: TGTGCCACCAGTGATTTGGGCGCGGGGATAGATACGCAGTATTTT. Translated: CATSDLGAGIDTQYF.